The 26 T cell receptor beta chains below all came from one sample that was sequenced in a study of shared clonotypes between healthy human individuals. Produced via immunoSEQ multiplex PCR; TCRdb's table is partial and in-frame only. The sample contains millions of clones, around 93% of which appear only once. As defined, naive CD8 cells were CD45RO-negative and positively selected for CCR7, with terminally differentiated effector memory CD45RA+ cells excluded. Source material: naive CD8+ T cells from PBMCs. The receptors were gathered from a man aged 18 to 30 in good health. Some clones in this sample may be carry-over from other donors' samples.

V and J are TRBV19 and TRBJ1-3; weak D call: TRBD1 (5 bases). Per germline, CDR1 LNHDA and CDR2 SQIVND (reference sequence). The V gene lost 6 bases and the J gene lost 1 base, with 13 bases spanning the gap. The CDR3 spans 15 residues. CDR3 nucleotides: TGTGCCAGTAGCCTCCACTGGGGGTCTGGAAACACCATATATTTT. It yields the protein CASSLHWGSGNTIYF.

This clone was counted only a few times. For the CDR3, the DNA is TGTGCCAGCAGCCGGGACAGCCCCACCTATGGCTACACCTTC. Amino acid sequence: CASSRDSPTYGYTF. V gene TRBV7-9 combines with J gene TRBJ1-2; 7 nucleotides match TRBD1. The CDR3 loop spans 14 amino acids. Trimming took 5 bases from V and 4 from J; bases not matched to a gene: 7. Germline CDR1 is SEHNR and CDR2 is FQNEAQ (reference sequence).

The J gene is TRBJ2-7, the V gene TRBV18; TRBD1 matches at 9 bases. Germline lookup yields CDR1 KGHSH and CDR2 LQKENI. V shed 6 bases, J shed 6 bases, and the junction held 12 bases outside the gene matches. CDR3 length: 15 amino acids. CDR3 loop: CASSPSDRGALEQYF. DNA of the CDR3: TGTGCCAGCTCGCCTTCCGACAGGGGGGCTCTCGAGCAGTACTTC. The full variable domain, completed using reference TRBV18 and TRBJ2-7, is NAGVMQNPRHLVRRRGQEARLRCSPMKGHSHVYWYRQLPEEGLKFMVYLQKENIIDESGMPKERFSAEFPKEGPSILRIQQVVRGDSAAYFCASSPSDRGALEQYFGPGTRLTVT.

The chain has TRBV19 and TRBJ1-2; TRBD1 is a possible D gene (5 bases). Germline V gene sequence: CDR1 LNHDA, CDR2 SQIVND (reference sequence). With 4 bases removed from V and 2 bases from J, the gap between germline ends came to 11 bases. This CDR3 region has 14 residues. The chain's CDR3 is CASSTWTMNYGYTF. As DNA, the CDR3 is TGTGCCAGTAGTACCTGGACAATGAACTATGGCTACACCTTC.

This clone was seen a single time. This sequence joins TRBV5-6 and TRBJ1-2, with a tentative D call TRBD1 (5 bases). The CDR3 has 15 residues. Germline V CDR1 and CDR2: SGHDT, YYEEEE. Between the trimmed V and J ends, which lost 4 bases and 6 bases, there was a span of 19 bases. CDR3 coding DNA: TGTGCCAGCAGCCCGTTCCCCCAGGAGGGGAATGGCTACACCTTC. Translated: CASSPFPQEGNGYTF. The variable domain in full, with the rest retrieved from reference TRBV5-6 and TRBJ1-2, is DAGVTQSPTHLIKTRGQQVTLRCSPKSGHDTVSWYQQALGQGPQFIFQYYEEEERQRGNFPDRFSGHQFPNYSSELNVNALLLGDSALYLCASSPFPQEGNGYTFGSGTRLTVV.

The rearrangement uses TRBV7-9 and TRBJ2-7, with 7 bases aligning to TRBD1. The germline gives CDR1 SEHNR, CDR2 FQNEAQ (reference sequence). This CDR3 contains 14 residues. V lost 4 bases, J lost 7 bases, and 10 bases stayed unmatched. CDR3 loop: CASSWATGIGEQYF. The DNA of the CDR3 is TGTGCCAGCAGCTGGGCGACAGGGATCGGTGAGCAGTACTTC.

The chain uses TRBV15 and TRBJ1-3; D is undetermined. V was trimmed by 5 bases and J by 8 bases, leaving 13 bases between them. The CDR3 loop spans 13 amino acids. Germline V CDR1 and CDR2: LNHNV, YYDKDF (reference sequence). CDR3 amino acids: CATSDGVRDTIYF. The CDR3 bases are TGTGCCACCAGCGATGGGGTGCGGGACACCATATATTTT. The full variable domain, with the rest looked up from reference TRBV15 and TRBJ1-3, is DAMVIQNPRYQVTQFGKPVTLSCSQTLNHNVMYWYQQKSSQAPKLLFHYYDKDFNNEADTPDNFQSRRPNTSFCFLDIRSPGLGDTAMYLCATSDGVRDTIYFGEGSWLTVV.

Only a few counts were recorded for this clone. The genes are TRBV9 and TRBJ1-2; 7 bases are a match to TRBD1. Germline V CDR1 and CDR2: SGDLS, YYNGEE. V was clipped by 2 bases and J by 4 bases; unmatched bases: 5. This CDR3 spans 14 amino acids. Here the CDR3 DNA reads TGTGCCAGCAGCGTCGAGACAGGGTCCTATGGCTACACCTTC. Encoded protein: CASSVETGSYGYTF.

The J gene is TRBJ2-1, the V gene TRBV11-2, with D possibly being TRBD2 (6 bases). This CDR3 has 17 amino acids. Germline assignment: CDR1 SGHAT and CDR2 FQNNGV. The V gene lost 5 bases and the J gene lost 0 bases, with 17 bases spanning the gap. CDR3 sequence: CASSNPLADSSYNEQFF. DNA of the CDR3: TGTGCCAGCAGCAACCCCTTAGCGGATAGCTCCTACAATGAGCAGTTCTTC. Full variable domain (rest looked up from reference TRBV11-2 and TRBJ2-1): EAGVAQSPRYKIIEKRQSVAFWCNPISGHATLYWYQQILGQGPKLLIQFQNNGVVDDSQLPKDRFSAERLKGVDSTLKIQPAKLEDSAVYLCASSNPLADSSYNEQFFGPGTRLTVL.

V and J are TRBV27 and TRBJ2-1; unclear D gene. Germline V gene sequence: CDR1 MNHEY, CDR2 SMNVEV (reference sequence). CDR3 length equals 14 residues. Trimming left V 6 bases short and J 5 bases short, with 14 bases between. CDR3 residues: CASSLDPYNNEQFF. CDR3 in DNA: TGTGCCAGCAGCCTGGACCCCTATAACAATGAGCAGTTCTTC.

This chain uses TRBV5-4 with TRBJ1-1; D uncertain. Trimming left V 0 bases short and J 5 bases short, with 14 bases between. Germline assignment: CDR1 SGHNT and CDR2 YYREEE (reference sequence). The CDR3 extends over 15 amino acids. CDR3 protein: CASSLGRVLVTEAFF. The CDR3, as DNA: TGTGCCAGCAGCTTGGGGAGGGTTTTGGTTACTGAAGCTTTCTTT. Complete variable domain (other parts from reference TRBV5-4 and TRBJ1-1): ETGVTQSPTHLIKTRGQQVTLRCSSQSGHNTVSWYQQALGQGPQFIFQYYREEENGRGNFPPRFSGLQFPNYSSELNVNALELDDSALYLCASSLGRVLVTEAFFGQGTRLTVV.

As DNA, the CDR3 is TGTGCCAGGAGGAGCGGGAGGCGAACCCAATCCTCCTACAATGAGCAGTTCTTC. As protein: CARRSGRRTQSSYNEQFF. The chain recombines TRBV7-3 with TRBJ2-1; TRBD2 agrees at 9 bases. The junction had 15 bases not matched to a gene; V was cut back by 9 bases and J by 0 bases. The V gene's germline CDR1 is SGHTA and CDR2 FQGTGA. This CDR3 has 18 residues.

In nucleotides, the CDR3 is TGTGCCACCAAGAGAAGGACAGGGGGCAGAGAGGACACTGAAGCTTTCTTT. Encoded protein: CATKRRTGGREDTEAFF. The chain is built from TRBV15 and TRBJ1-1; 11 positions agree with TRBD1. The CDR3 length is 17 residues. J gave up 3 bases and V 7 bases, and 13 bases lay outside the gene matches. Germline V gene sequence: CDR1 LNHNV, CDR2 YYDKDF (reference sequence).

The rearrangement links TRBV27 to TRBJ1-5; D might be TRBD1 (5 bases). The CDR3 consists of 16 residues. Germline CDR1 is MNHEY and CDR2 is SMNVEV (reference sequence). The V end lost 5 bases, the J end lost 1 base, and 15 bases lay between the germline ends. DNA for the CDR3: TGTGCCAGCAGTGAACGGGGGGACTGGAGCAATCAGCCCCAGCATTTT. It is translated as CASSERGDWSNQPQHF.

This rearrangement joins TRBV4-2 to TRBJ2-1; D is perhaps TRBD1 (6 bases). Germline lookup yields CDR1 LGHNA and CDR2 YNFKEQ. With 3 bases removed from V and 7 bases from J, the gap between germline ends came to 16 bases. There are 15 residues in the CDR3. DNA for the CDR3: TGTGCCAGCAGCCACGGACAGACGCGTCCAAATGAGCAGTTCTTC. Amino acids: CASSHGQTRPNEQFF.

In its sample, this clone was seen once. This chain connects TRBV10-3 to TRBJ1-6, with no clear D. Germline CDR1 is ENHRY and CDR2 is SYGVKD. The CDR3 is made up of 16 amino acids. Trimming cost V 0 bases and J 7 bases, with 13 bases left between them. CDR3 coding DNA: TGTGCCATCAGTGAGTCGAGGTCAGGTGTCAATTCACCCCTCCACTTT. It yields the protein CAISESRSGVNSPLHF.

The chain couples TRBV7-9 to TRBJ2-6; 7 nucleotides line up with TRBD1. The CDR3 spans 18 residues. The trim removed 5 bases at V and 1 base at J, leaving 11 bases unmatched. Germline assignment: CDR1 SEHNR and CDR2 FQNEAQ (reference sequence). The CDR3: CASSAPGQILSGANVLTF. The DNA for the CDR3 is TGTGCCAGCAGCGCGCCGGGACAGATATTATCTGGGGCCAACGTCCTGACTTTC.

CDR3 coding DNA: TGTGCCAGCAGTTTTGCGGCATCAGATACGCAGTATTTT. It translates to CASSFAASDTQYF. This sequence joins TRBV28 and TRBJ2-3; D ambiguous. V was trimmed by 3 bases and J by 4 bases, leaving 8 bases between them. Germline V gene sequence: CDR1 MDHEN, CDR2 SYDVKM. The CDR3 contains 13 residues.

This clone appeared a single time. The rearrangement links TRBV15 to TRBJ2-7; perhaps TRBD2 as D (5 bases). Germline V gene lookup returns CDR1 LNHNV and CDR2 YYDKDF (reference sequence). V shed 3 bases and J shed 3 bases, with 9 bases lying between them. The CDR3 spans 13 residues. In DNA form, the CDR3 reads TGTGCCACCAGCAGCGGACTGTTCTACGAGCAGTACTTC. It specifies CATSSGLFYEQYF.

This clone was detected once. The V call is TRBV27, the J call TRBJ2-6; no firm D call. CDR3 length equals 17 residues. V was clipped by 3 bases and J by 1 base, with 13 bases between them. CDR1 is MNHEY and CDR2 is SMNVEV in the germline V gene (reference sequence). CDR3 residues: CASSFLVGPSGANVLTF. CDR3 in DNA: TGTGCCAGCAGTTTCCTAGTTGGACCTTCTGGGGCCAACGTCCTGACTTTC.

The chain has TRBV9 and TRBJ1-2; tentatively, D is TRBD1 (5 bases). CDR1 and CDR2 (germline): SGDLS, YYNGEE. Trimming took off 4 bases at V and 8 bases at J, with 12 bases between the two ends. The CDR3 contains 12 residues. The CDR3 sequence is CASSTRELGYTF. As DNA, the CDR3 is TGTGCCAGCAGCACCAGGGAACTGGGCTACACCTTC.

The chain couples TRBV4-3 to TRBJ1-2; 9 bases are a match to TRBD1. The CDR3 is 14 amino acids. V lost 1 base, J lost 8 bases, and 5 bases stayed unmatched. Germline V gene data show CDR1 as LGHNA and CDR2 as YSLEER. CDR3 loop: CASSQGRTGGGYTF. The DNA for the CDR3 is TGCGCCAGCAGCCAAGGGAGAACAGGGGGCGGCTACACCTTC.

This chain uses TRBV18 with TRBJ1-4; 7 bases fit TRBD1. This CDR3 spans 16 amino acids. The germline CDR1 and CDR2 sequences are KGHSH and LQKENI. V was pared by 3 bases and J by 6 bases, with 10 bases of the junction left unmatched. CDR3 loop: CASSPSHRQGDEKLFF. CDR3 coding DNA: TGTGCCAGCTCACCGTCACATCGACAGGGAGATGAAAAACTGTTTTTT.

This clone was observed a handful of times. The rearrangement joins TRBV27 to TRBJ2-1; 9 bases are shared with TRBD2. The germline V gene has CDR1 MNHEY and CDR2 SMNVEV (reference sequence). V gave up 3 bases and J gave up 4 bases; unmatched junction bases: 1. The CDR3 covers 14 residues. The CDR3 loop is CASSFLAGYNEQFF. The CDR3 DNA reads TGTGCCAGCAGTTTTCTAGCGGGATACAATGAGCAGTTCTTC.

The chain joins TRBV27 to TRBJ2-5; D is ambiguous. The CDR3 is made up of 14 amino acids. V lost 3 bases, J lost 5 bases, and 13 bases lay in between. Germline V lookup: CDR1 MNHEY, CDR2 SMNVEV (reference sequence). CDR3 residues: CASSLRGRWETQYF. CDR3 in DNA: TGTGCCAGCAGTTTGCGAGGTCGCTGGGAGACCCAGTACTTC.

CDR3 DNA: TGCAGCGTTGTGGGGCAGGAGGCCCAGTACTTC. It specifies CSVVGQEAQYF. The chain carries TRBV29-1 and TRBJ2-5; D may be TRBD1 or TRBD2 (5 bases each). Germline values: CDR1 SQVTM, CDR2 ANQGSEA. The CDR3 is made up of 11 amino acids. The V and J ends lost 4 bases and 9 bases respectively, with 12 bases between them.